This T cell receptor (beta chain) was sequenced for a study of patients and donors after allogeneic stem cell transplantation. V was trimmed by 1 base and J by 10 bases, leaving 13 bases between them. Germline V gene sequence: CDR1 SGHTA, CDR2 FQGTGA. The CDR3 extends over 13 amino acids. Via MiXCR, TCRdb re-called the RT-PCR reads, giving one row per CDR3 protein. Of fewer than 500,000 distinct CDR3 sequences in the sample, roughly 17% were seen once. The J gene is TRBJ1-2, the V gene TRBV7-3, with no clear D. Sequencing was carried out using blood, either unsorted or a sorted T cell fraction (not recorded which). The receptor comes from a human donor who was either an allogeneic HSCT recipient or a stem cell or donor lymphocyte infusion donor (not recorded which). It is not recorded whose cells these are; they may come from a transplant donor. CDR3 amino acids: CASSLRRGADYTF. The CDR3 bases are TGTGCCAGCAGCTTAAGGCGGGGAGCAGACTACACCTTC.